This is a list of T cell receptor beta chains from one sample in a study of identical twins. MiXCR, applied by TCRdb to the 5' RACE reads, yields one record per CDR3 protein. The sample yields some 460,000 distinct CDR3 sequences, 14% seen once. This same sample was also taken into another study, of yellow fever vaccine responses in identical twins.

Sequenced material: CD4+ T cells sorted from blood. These TCRs come from a woman younger than 35 in good health. The CDR3 runs from the conserved cysteine through the conserved F or W. D genes are given only for firm matches. For some rows the clone size is stated as once, few or many, or as a class when expanded; others skip it.

j_gene	v_gene	d_gene	abundance	CDR3aa	CDR3nt
TRBJ2-7	TRBV12-3/TRBV12-4	NA	many	CASSPAPSYEQYF	TGTGCCAGCAGTCCGGCCCCCTCCTACGAGCAGTACTTC
TRBJ2-7	TRBV28	NA	few	CASSLNSRRPSYEQYF	TGTGCCAGCAGTTTAAATTCGAGACGTCCGTCCTACGAGCAGTACTTC
TRBJ2-4	TRBV12-3/TRBV12-4	NA	NA	CASSRAPLPAKNIQYF	TGTGCCAGCAGTAGGGCCCCGCTGCCGGCCAAAAACATTCAGTACTTC
TRBJ2-6	TRBV28	NA	many	CASSFLGSGANVLTF	TGTGCCAGCAGTTTTTTAGGCTCTGGGGCCAACGTCCTGACTTTC
TRBJ2-4	TRBV6-1	NA	NA	CASSGPAGNIQYF	TGTGCCAGCAGTGGTCCAGCGGGAAACATTCAGTACTTC
TRBJ1-5	TRBV20-1	TRBD1	many	CSARGQGEVWPQHF	TGCAGTGCTAGAGGACAGGGGGAGGTATGGCCCCAGCATTTT
TRBJ2-3	TRBV6-5	NA	few	CASSYSKQLTDTQYF	TGTGCCAGCAGTTACTCGAAACAGCTCACAGATACGCAGTATTTT
TRBJ2-7	TRBV19	TRBD1	NA	CASSTTGGYEQYF	TGTGCCAGTAGTACCACAGGGGGCTACGAGCAGTACTTC
TRBJ1-1	TRBV3-1	TRBD1	NA	CASSDRTGSFAFF	TGTGCCAGCAGTGATCGGACAGGGAGCTTTGCTTTCTTT
TRBJ2-4	TRBV12-3/TRBV12-4	TRBD2	few	CASSLSGGSGAKNIQYF	TGTGCCAGCAGTTTATCGGGGGGATCGGGGGCCAAAAACATTCAGTACTTC
TRBJ2-5	TRBV11-2	NA	many	CASSFQRLGGQQYF	TGTGCCAGCAGCTTCCAGCGTTTGGGCGGACAGCAGTACTTC
TRBJ1-6	TRBV12-3/TRBV12-4	NA	many	CASSPGVYNSPLHF	TGTGCCAGCAGCCCGGGTGTCTATAATTCACCCCTCCACTTT
TRBJ2-3	TRBV29-1	NA	many	CSVEVGGDTQYF	TGCAGCGTTGAAGTAGGGGGTGATACGCAGTATTTT
TRBJ2-3	TRBV6-1	NA	few	CASSRGPSTDTQYF	TGTGCCAGCAGCAGGGGACCTAGCACAGATACGCAGTATTTT
TRBJ2-1	TRBV6-2/TRBV6-3	TRBD2	few	CASSYSRGGVAYNEQFF	TGTGCCAGCAGTTACTCCCGGGGGGGGGTTGCCTACAATGAGCAGTTCTTC
TRBJ2-7	TRBV28	NA	few	CASSSPGTGNNEQYF	TGTGCCAGCAGTTCCCCTGGTACAGGGAACAACGAGCAGTACTTC
TRBJ2-1	TRBV11-1	TRBD2	few	CASSTGTSGRAPYNEQFF	TGTGCCAGCAGCACCGGGACTAGCGGGAGGGCCCCTTACAATGAGCAGTTCTTC
TRBJ2-3	TRBV5-1	NA	many	CASSLVGSWESDTQYF	TGCGCCAGCAGCTTGGTTGGCTCCTGGGAATCCGATACGCAGTATTTT
TRBJ1-1	TRBV4-3	NA	NA	CASSQDKGIGEAFF	TGCGCCAGCAGCCAAGATAAGGGGATAGGTGAAGCTTTCTTT
TRBJ2-3	TRBV29-1	NA	NA	CSVDAPRDTQYF	TGCAGCGTTGACGCCCCTCGCGATACGCAGTATTTT
TRBJ2-1	TRBV6-2/TRBV6-3	TRBD2	NA	CASRSQREDAFSYNEQFF	TGTGCCAGCAGAAGCCAGCGGGAGGACGCTTTCTCCTACAATGAGCAGTTCTTC
TRBJ2-1	TRBV12-3/TRBV12-4	NA	NA	CASRSESSYNEQFF	TGTGCCAGCAGAAGCGAATCCTCCTACAATGAGCAGTTCTTC
TRBJ2-1	TRBV25-1	TRBD1	few	CASSPTNDPNRGRTDF	TGTGCCAGCAGTCCAACGAACGACCCGAACAGGGGGCGAACGGACTTC
TRBJ1-4	TRBV7-9	NA	few	CASSLTAGVEKLFF	TGTGCCAGCAGCTTAACGGCAGGGGTGGAAAAACTGTTTTTT
TRBJ2-7	TRBV12-3/TRBV12-4	NA	NA	CASSQYRVTPDEQYF	TGTGCCAGCAGTCAATACAGGGTGACCCCTGACGAGCAGTACTTC
TRBJ2-3	TRBV29-1	NA	many	CSVTKGTDTQYF	TGCAGCGTTACAAAGGGCACAGATACGCAGTATTTT
TRBJ2-1	TRBV9	TRBD2	few	CASSVAFSSGALPSYNEQFF	TGTGCCAGCAGCGTAGCTTTTTCTAGCGGGGCTTTACCCTCCTACAATGAGCAGTTCTTC
TRBJ2-7	TRBV30	NA	NA	CACPIRGGDYEQYF	TGTGCCTGTCCCATCCGGGGCGGGGATTACGAGCAGTACTTC
TRBJ2-7	TRBV2	TRBD2	few	CASSEAELAASYEQYF	TGTGCCAGCAGTGAAGCGGAACTAGCGGCCTCCTACGAGCAGTACTTC
TRBJ2-3	TRBV10-3	NA	few	CAISGQGNTDTQYF	TGTGCCATCAGTGGGCAGGGGAACACAGATACGCAGTATTTT
TRBJ2-5	TRBV5-1	NA	many	CASSLDRPHGETQYF	TGCGCCAGCAGCTTGGACAGACCCCACGGGGAGACCCAGTACTTC